These 27 T cell receptor beta chains share one sample of origin, sequenced in a study of cytomegalovirus exposure and HLA in healthy donors. With 60 Vbeta and 13 Jbeta primers, the PCR was carried out. Only in-frame clones appear in the TCRdb table, and some are missing; sequencing was by immunoSEQ multiplex PCR. The sample gives approximately 160,000 clones, about 75% of which show up once; less than 5.5% is in the top ten. Input material: PBMCs. Source of these receptors: a male donor in good health and CMV-seronegative.

The table lists this clone with a few counts. The V and J genes are TRBV19 and TRBJ2-3, with 13 bases identical to TRBD2. Germline V gene data show CDR1 as LNHDA and CDR2 as SQIVND (reference sequence). V was pared by 5 bases and J by 0 bases, with 8 bases of the junction left unmatched. CDR3 size: 18 residues. CDR3 sequence reads: CASSSVGLAGVSTDTQYF. The CDR3 DNA follows: TGTGCCAGTAGTTCGGTCGGACTAGCGGGGGTGAGCACAGATACGCAGTATTTT.

This clone has only a few counts. The chain is built from TRBV7-9 and TRBJ2-1; 9 bases are shared with TRBD2. V was pared by 0 bases and J by 4 bases, with 4 bases of the junction left unmatched. This CDR3 is built from 16 residues. CDR1 is SEHNR and CDR2 is FQNEAQ in the germline V gene (reference sequence). CDR3 DNA sequence: TGTGCCAGCAGCTTAGCCCTAGCGGGAACTTACAATGAGCAGTTCTTC. This sequence encodes CASSLALAGTYNEQFF.

V is TRBV27 and J is TRBJ2-7; 8 bases fit TRBD1. Germline V gene data show CDR1 as MNHEY and CDR2 as SMNVEV (reference sequence). The CDR3 sequence is 14 residues long. V shed 3 bases, J shed 3 bases, and the junction held 4 bases outside the gene matches. CDR3: CASSFAGTGYEQYF. CDR3 coding DNA: TGTGCCAGCAGTTTTGCCGGGACAGGCTACGAGCAGTACTTC.

The chain links TRBV19 to TRBJ2-5; the match to TRBD1 covers 7 bases. CDR1 is LNHDA and CDR2 is SQIVND in the germline V gene (reference sequence). Trimming removed 3 bases from V and 3 bases from J; junction bases left unmatched: 4. The CDR3 has 14 amino acids. Here the CDR3 DNA reads TGTGCCAGTAGTATCGGGACAGAAAAAGAGACCCAGTACTTC. Translating gives CASSIGTEKETQYF.

In DNA form, the CDR3 reads TGCAGCGTCCGGACAAACAATGAGCAGTTCTTC. Its protein is CSVRTNNEQFF. The chain links TRBV29-1 to TRBJ2-1, with D maybe TRBD1 (5 bases). CDR3 length: 11 amino acids. Looked up from germline, CDR1 is SQVTM and CDR2 is ANQGSEA. The ends were cut back, 6 bases at V and 5 bases at J, with 8 bases in the middle.

J is TRBJ2-7 and V is TRBV27, with 9 bases that match TRBD1. Trimming cost V 4 bases and J 3 bases; bases outside gene matches: 7. This CDR3 is 15 amino acids long. From germline, CDR1 is MNHEY and CDR2 SMNVEV (reference sequence). CDR3 in amino acids: CASSSAGQGVYEQYF. The CDR3 bases are TGTGCCAGCAGTTCCGCGGGACAGGGCGTCTACGAGCAGTACTTC.

The V call is TRBV7-9, the J call TRBJ2-5, with 8 positions matching TRBD2. Trimming removed 4 bases from V and 3 bases from J; junction bases left unmatched: 13. The CDR3 has 17 residues. Germline V lookup: CDR1 SEHNR, CDR2 FQNEAQ (reference sequence). The CDR3 coding sequence is TGTGCCAGCAGCTCCCGCCTTCGGGGGGGGGAGAAAGAGACCCAGTACTTC. This gives the protein CASSSRLRGGEKETQYF.

The J gene is TRBJ2-3, the V gene TRBV5-4; the match to TRBD2 covers 13 bases. V was pared by 4 bases and J by 2 bases, with 4 bases of the junction left unmatched. Germline CDR1 and CDR2: SGHNT and YYREEE (reference sequence). The CDR3 loop spans 16 amino acids. CDR3 sequence (DNA): TGTGCCAGCAGCATGGGACTAGCGGGGCCCACAGATACGCAGTATTTT. Its protein product is CASSMGLAGPTDTQYF.

A remark on this clone: Different DNA sequences within this sample yield the same CDR3. This chain links TRBV7-9 with TRBJ1-5, with D possibly matching TRBD1 (5 bases). There are 14 residues in the CDR3. The germline V gene encodes CDR1 SEHNR and CDR2 FQNEAQ (reference sequence). V lost 4 bases and J 3 bases, leaving 10 bases between the germline ends. Here the CDR3 reads CASSYGDSNQPQHF. CDR3 DNA sequence: TGTGCCAGCAGCTACGGGGACTCCAATCAGCCCCAGCATTTT. The variable domain in full, with the rest retrieved from reference TRBV7-9 and TRBJ1-5, is DTGVSQNPRHKITKRGQNVTFRCDPISEHNRLYWYRQTLGQGPEFLTYFQNEAQLEKSRLLSDRFSAERPKGSFSTLEIQRTEQGDSAMYLCASSYGDSNQPQHFGDGTRLSIL.

CDR3 sequence: CASTLGQLYEQYF. The CDR3, as DNA: TGTGCCAGCACCTTAGGACAACTATACGAGCAGTACTTC. This sequence joins TRBV28 and TRBJ2-7; D may be TRBD1 (5 bases). Germline CDR1 MDHEN, CDR2 SYDVKM. V gave up 7 bases and J gave up 4 bases, with 14 bases separating them. This CDR3 is built from 13 residues.

J is TRBJ1-4 and V is TRBV5-1, with unresolved D. The CDR3 runs 15 residues. Between the trimmed V and J ends, which lost 4 bases and 0 bases, there was a span of 10 bases. Germline CDR1 reads SGHRS; CDR2 reads YFSETQ. Here the CDR3 reads CASSGRPSTNEKLFF. In DNA, the CDR3 is TGCGCCAGCAGCGGGAGACCCTCAACTAATGAAAAACTGTTTTTT.

This chain uses TRBV9 with TRBJ1-4, with TRBD1 identical over 7 bases. CDR1 is SGDLS, CDR2 YYNGEE, per germline. After removal of 3 bases from V and 2 bases from J, the junction contained 4 bases not matched to a gene. CDR3 length: 15 amino acids. The CDR3 sequence is CASSATGDTNEKLFF. CDR3 nucleotide sequence: TGTGCCAGCAGCGCTACAGGGGATACTAATGAAAAACTGTTTTTT. The full variable domain, with the rest looked up from reference TRBV9 and TRBJ1-4, is DSGVTQTPKHLITATGQRVTLRCSPRSGDLSVYWYQQSLDQGLQFLIQYYNGEERAKGNILERFSAQQFPDLHSELNLSSLELGDSALYFCASSATGDTNEKLFFGSGTQLSVL.

This clone is medium-sized within its sample. The V gene is TRBV6-1, the J gene TRBJ2-1; 9 bases line up with TRBD1. Germline V lookup: CDR1 MNHNS, CDR2 SASEGT. CDR3 length: 15 amino acids. Trimming removed 5 bases from V and 2 bases from J; junction bases left unmatched: 4. The DNA for the CDR3 is TGTGCCAGCAGTATTACAGGGGGCGCCTACAATGAGCAGTTCTTC. It specifies CASSITGGAYNEQFF.

CDR3 protein: CASSQSTAGGSEQYF. Written as DNA, the CDR3 is TGTGCCAGCAGCCAATCCACAGCGGGGGGCTCCGAGCAGTACTTC. This chain joins TRBV4-2 and TRBJ2-7; 9 nucleotides match TRBD2. The V gene's germline CDR1 is LGHNA and CDR2 YNFKEQ. The V gene end was trimmed by 2 bases and the J gene end by 6 bases; junction bases not matched to a gene: 8. The CDR3 loop spans 15 amino acids.

The chain recombines TRBV11-2 with TRBJ2-4; 7 nucleotides line up with TRBD1. Germline CDR1 is SGHAT and CDR2 is FQNNGV. The CDR3 covers 16 residues. V shed 4 bases and J 0 bases; nucleotides not matched to a gene: 6. In DNA, the CDR3 is TGTGCCAGCAGCTCCACAGGGGAGATAGCCAAAAACATTCAGTACTTC. It is translated as CASSSTGEIAKNIQYF.

Only one count was recorded for this clone. The chain carries TRBV28 and TRBJ2-1, with TRBD2 matching over 11 bases. The germline V gene has CDR1 MDHEN and CDR2 SYDVKM. This CDR3 is built from 14 residues. The V segment lost 5 bases and the J segment 7 bases; nucleotides outside the gene matches: 4. The CDR3 protein is CASSITSGSNEQFF. The DNA for the CDR3 is TGTGCCAGCAGTATTACTAGCGGGAGTAATGAGCAGTTCTTC.

The CDR3 region is CASKAPPLRGGEQYF. The CDR3, as DNA: TGTGCCAGCAAGGCTCCTCCCCTGCGAGGGGGCGAGCAGTACTTC. The chain employs TRBV27 and TRBJ2-7; weak D call: TRBD1 (6 bases). The germline V and J ends were trimmed by 7 bases and 6 bases, with 22 bases remaining between them. Germline V gene sequence: CDR1 MNHEY, CDR2 SMNVEV (reference sequence). The CDR3 totals 15 residues.

V gene TRBV5-6 combines with J gene TRBJ1-5; D remains ambiguous. From germline, CDR1 is SGHDT and CDR2 YYEEEE. The CDR3 covers 14 residues. Trimming shortened V by 0 bases and J by 7 bases, and 11 bases separated the two germline ends. The CDR3 reads CASSLARGYQPQHF. The CDR3, as DNA: TGTGCCAGCAGCTTGGCCCGGGGTTACCAGCCCCAGCATTTT.

V usage is TRBV18 and J usage is TRBJ2-7, with D possibly matching TRBD2 (5 bases). V shed 4 bases and J shed 4 bases, with 8 bases lying between them. The CDR3 has 12 residues. The germline gives CDR1 KGHSH, CDR2 LQKENI. CDR3 residues: CASSLTGYEQYF. The DNA of the CDR3 is TGTGCCAGCTCACTGACGGGATACGAGCAGTACTTC. The full variable domain, completed using reference TRBV18 and TRBJ2-7, is NAGVMQNPRHLVRRRGQEARLRCSPMKGHSHVYWYRQLPEEGLKFMVYLQKENIIDESGMPKERFSAEFPKEGPSILRIQQVVRGDSAAYFCASSLTGYEQYFGPGTRLTVT.

J is TRBJ2-1 and V is TRBV2; D may be TRBD1 (6 bases). CDR1 SNHLY and CDR2 FYNNEI come from the germline V gene. V was trimmed by 2 bases and J by 5 bases, leaving 13 bases between them. CDR3 length equals 15 residues. In DNA form, the CDR3 reads TGTGCCAGCAGTGAACAGGGCAGGGGAAACAATGAGCAGTTCTTC. Amino acid sequence: CASSEQGRGNNEQFF. Complete variable domain (other parts from reference TRBV2 and TRBJ2-1): EPEVTQTPSHQVTQMGQEVILRCVPISNHLYFYWYRQILGQKVEFLVSFYNNEISEKSEIFDDQFSVERPDGSNFTLKIRSTKLEDSAMYFCASSEQGRGNNEQFFGPGTRLTVL.

The chain is built from TRBV7-9 and TRBJ1-4; D is possibly TRBD1 (6 bases). This CDR3 has 15 amino acids. V lost 5 bases and J lost 3, with 13 bases in between. Germline V gives CDR1 SEHNR, CDR2 FQNEAQ (reference sequence). Written as DNA, the CDR3 is TGTGCCAGCAGCATGTTGGGGGCAGCTAATGAAAAACTGTTTTTT. Translated, it gives CASSMLGAANEKLFF. The full variable domain, with the rest looked up from reference TRBV7-9 and TRBJ1-4, is DTGVSQNPRHKITKRGQNVTFRCDPISEHNRLYWYRQTLGQGPEFLTYFQNEAQLEKSRLLSDRFSAERPKGSFSTLEIQRTEQGDSAMYLCASSMLGAANEKLFFGSGTQLSVL.

V and J are TRBV27 and TRBJ1-1; no definite D call. V lost 2 bases to trimming and J lost 1 base, with 8 bases between them. There are 14 residues in the CDR3. The germline V gene has CDR1 MNHEY and CDR2 SMNVEV (reference sequence). The DNA of the CDR3 is TGTGCCAGCAGTTTAACGAGGTGGAACACTGAAGCTTTCTTT. Translation gives CASSLTRWNTEAFF.

The chain links TRBV7-9 to TRBJ1-6; no reliable D call. Per germline, CDR1 SEHNR and CDR2 FQNEAQ (reference sequence). Trimming took off 5 bases at V and 0 bases at J, with 8 bases between the two ends. This CDR3 spans 15 amino acids. The CDR3 coding sequence is TGTGCCAGCAGCCCACAGAGCTCCTATAATTCACCCCTCCACTTT. It is translated as CASSPQSSYNSPLHF. Variable domain in full (rest from reference TRBV7-9 and TRBJ1-6): DTGVSQNPRHKITKRGQNVTFRCDPISEHNRLYWYRQTLGQGPEFLTYFQNEAQLEKSRLLSDRFSAERPKGSFSTLEIQRTEQGDSAMYLCASSPQSSYNSPLHFGNGTRLTVT.

This chain joins TRBV7-2 and TRBJ2-5, with 7 bases aligning to TRBD2. The CDR3 extends over 13 amino acids. The J segment lost 5 bases and the V segment lost 1 base, leaving 1 base of the junction unmatched. CDR1 is SGHTA and CDR2 is FQGNSA in the germline V gene. The CDR3 DNA reads as TGTGCCAGCAGCTTAGTCGGGGGGGAGACCCAGTACTTC. This gives the protein CASSLVGGETQYF.

The chain has TRBV9 and TRBJ2-2; TRBD2 agrees at 10 bases. The CDR3 runs to 17 residues. J was trimmed by 4 bases and V by 2 bases; bases with no gene match: 8. In germline, CDR1 is SGDLS, CDR2 YYNGEE. The CDR3 loop reads CASSVESGGVSTGELFF. In DNA form, the CDR3 reads TGTGCCAGCAGCGTCGAAAGCGGGGGGGTTAGCACCGGGGAGCTGTTTTTT.

The chain joins TRBV19 to TRBJ1-2; possible D gene TRBD1, 6 bases. The CDR3 is made up of 13 amino acids. V lost 4 bases to trimming and J lost 2 bases, with 8 bases between them. Germline CDR1 and CDR2: LNHDA and SQIVND (reference sequence). CDR3 sequence reads: CASSSQGNYGYTF. Here the CDR3 DNA reads TGTGCCAGTAGTAGTCAGGGGAACTATGGCTACACCTTC.

This clone was seen a single time. The chain recombines TRBV27 with TRBJ2-7; 9 positions match TRBD1. The germline CDR1 and CDR2 sequences are MNHEY and SMNVEV (reference sequence). V lost 7 bases, J lost 5 bases, and 6 bases stayed unmatched. CDR3 size: 13 residues. This chain's CDR3 is CASIRTGANEQYF. The CDR3 DNA reads as TGTGCCAGCATACGGACAGGGGCGAACGAGCAGTACTTC.